What follows are 3 T cell receptor beta chains derived from one specimen sequenced in a study of identical twins. In TCRdb, the 5' RACE reads were re-called with MiXCR into one record per CDR3 protein. The sample comprises around 670,000 distinct CDR3 sequences, 6.1% of which are singletons, and about 2% rests with the top ten. Sequencing was performed on naive T cells sorted from blood. All receptors derive from a man between 18 and 29 years old in good health.

This clonotype was counted a few times. The genes are TRBV9 and TRBJ2-1; TRBD2 is a possible D gene (7 bases). The V end was cut by 0 bases, the J end by 6 bases, with 13 bases between. The CDR3 sequence is 15 residues long. Germline-derived CDR1 and CDR2 are SGDLS and YYNGEE. The CDR3 is CASSVAGGRGNEQFF. In DNA, the CDR3 is TGTGCCAGCAGCGTAGCGGGGGGCAGGGGCAATGAGCAGTTCTTC.

This clonotype was counted at least ten times. The chain employs TRBV6-5 and TRBJ2-3; D gene unclear. The CDR3 spans 13 residues. CDR1 and CDR2 (germline): MNHEY, SVGAGI. V was clipped by 2 bases and J by 5 bases, with 8 bases between them. DNA for the CDR3: TGTGCCAGCAGTTACCAGCCAAAAGATACGCAGTATTTT. This sequence encodes CASSYQPKDTQYF.

This clonotype was counted ten times or more. The chain recombines TRBV10-3 with TRBJ2-7, with D perhaps matching TRBD2 (5 bases). CDR1 and CDR2 from the germline V gene are ENHRY and SYGVKD. The CDR3 is made up of 14 amino acids. Trimming removed 5 bases at V and 4 bases at J, with 15 bases between. The CDR3 nucleotides are TGTGCCATCAGTCTTGACTCAGGAGGTTACGAGCAGTACTTC. It specifies CAISLDSGGYEQYF.